This T cell receptor (beta chain) originates from a study of blood T cell repertoires in COVID-19. Per the study methods: Nucleated cell number was recorded as an estimate derived from reference gene primer amplification. Data came from immunoSEQ multiplex PCR; TCRdb stores just in-frame clones and leaves some out. That table is the source of V, J and clone size, and D and trimming were worked out from the DNA. The sample shows around 450,000 clones, around 89% of them seen only once. V dropped 6 bases and J dropped 7; count of bases not matched to a gene: 18. The CDR3 is 18 amino acids. CDR1 is SNHLY, CDR2 FYNNEI, per germline.

V usage is TRBV2 and J usage is TRBJ1-6, with TRBD1 identical over 7 bases. The sequencing sample was made of peripheral blood. The receptor was isolated from a woman aged 25 to 39 with acute or convalescent COVID-19. CDR3 nucleotides: TGTGCCAGCAGACACAGGGGTTCGGGGCGGGAGGTGAATTCACCCCTCCACTTT. Protein sequence: CASRHRGSGREVNSPLHF.